Below are 22 T cell receptor beta chains sequenced from a single sample in a study of blood T cells in healthy people across ages. Using a J-beta primer mix together with a sample-barcoded 5' primer, a second PCR was run for roughly 7 to 11 cycles. TCRdb processed the 5' RACE reads anew with MiXCR; each CDR3 protein has one entry. The sample holds approximately 800,000 distinct CDR3 sequences; 30% to 45% are singletons and the top ten take under 15%. Sequenced sample: blood. The receptors here all came from a man in his late teens or twenties in good health.

This clonotype was found many times. V and J are TRBV5-1 and TRBJ1-1; tentatively, D is TRBD1 (6 bases). V lost 1 base and J lost 1, with 11 bases in between. The CDR3 loop spans 15 amino acids. The germline gives CDR1 SGHRS, CDR2 YFSETQ. The CDR3 loop is CASSLSRGPNTEAFF. The DNA of the CDR3 is TGCGCCAGCAGCTTGAGCAGGGGCCCGAACACTGAAGCTTTCTTT.

This clonotype has just a few counts. The chain is built from TRBV20-1 and TRBJ1-1; the D gene is possibly TRBD1 (6 bases). The ends were cut back, 3 bases at V and 5 bases at J, with 13 bases in the middle. This CDR3 is 13 amino acids long. Germline lookup yields CDR1 DFQATT and CDR2 SNEGSKA (reference sequence). The CDR3 loop reads CSASEGDRTEAFF. As DNA, the CDR3 is TGCAGTGCTAGCGAGGGGGACCGTACTGAAGCTTTCTTT.

The gene calls are TRBV5-1 and TRBJ1-6; TRBD1 aligns across 7 bases. After removal of 3 bases from V and 9 bases from J, the junction contained 6 bases not matched to a gene. Germline CDR1 reads SGHRS; CDR2 reads YFSETQ. CDR3 length: 14 amino acids. CDR3 bases: TGCGCCAGCAGCTCCGGGACAGTGGGTTCACCCCTCCACTTT. Amino acids: CASSSGTVGSPLHF.

In this sample, this clonotype turned up a few times. The J gene is TRBJ2-3, the V gene TRBV20-1; D is possibly TRBD1 (6 bases). The CDR3 runs 15 residues. Germline assignment: CDR1 DFQATT and CDR2 SNEGSKA (reference sequence). The V end was cut by 0 bases, the J end by 6 bases, with 16 bases between. In DNA, the CDR3 is TGCAGTGCTAGAGATCCCCAGGGGCGGCGGGATACGCAGTATTTT. Translation gives CSARDPQGRRDTQYF.

This rearrangement joins TRBV6-2 or TRBV6-3 to TRBJ2-1, with D possibly TRBD1 on 6 matching bases. Germline CDR1 and CDR2: MNHEY and SVGEGT. The CDR3 totals 16 residues. The V end was cut by 0 bases, the J end by 5 bases, with 14 bases between. This CDR3 reads CASSYSQGSLDNEQFF. As DNA, the CDR3 is TGTGCCAGCAGTTACTCACAGGGCTCGCTCGACAATGAGCAGTTCTTC.

For this clonotype: This could be a read error, since a much larger clone is one nucleotide away. The CDR3 sequence: CANNQGLSSYEQYF. The CDR3 region has the DNA TGCGCCAACAACCAGGGACTCAGCTCCTACGAGCAGTACTTC. The rearrangement links TRBV5-1 to TRBJ2-7; tentatively, D is TRBD2 (6 bases). Trimming left V 9 bases short and J 0 bases short, with 16 bases between. Germline assignment: CDR1 SGHRS and CDR2 YFSETQ. This CDR3 has 14 amino acids.

The chain combines TRBV20-1 with TRBJ2-3; 7 nucleotides line up with TRBD1. This CDR3 has 15 residues. Trimming removed 2 bases from V and 1 base from J; junction bases left unmatched: 6. Germline-derived CDR1 and CDR2 are DFQATT and SNEGSKA (reference sequence). This CDR3 reads CSARKGTGGTDTQYF. The CDR3 DNA reads TGCAGTGCTAGAAAGGGAACAGGGGGCACAGATACGCAGTATTTT.

This clonotype came up a few times. This chain links TRBV4-2 with TRBJ1-4, with D hard to call. This CDR3 has 14 residues. CDR1 is LGHNA, CDR2 YNFKEQ, per germline. Trimming removed 6 bases at V and 0 bases at J, with 8 bases between. CDR3: CASRTRATNEKLFF. In DNA form, the CDR3 reads TGTGCCAGCAGAACAAGAGCAACTAATGAAAAACTGTTTTTT.

This clonotype appeared many times. J is TRBJ2-3 and V is TRBV5-5; maybe TRBD1 (6 bases). Trimming stripped 1 base from V and 4 bases from J, with 22 bases between. Germline V gene lookup returns CDR1 SGHKS and CDR2 YYEKEE (reference sequence). There are 18 residues in the CDR3. This CDR3 is CASSLIPPQGWNADTQYF. In DNA, the CDR3 is TGTGCCAGCAGCTTGATCCCCCCGCAGGGGTGGAATGCAGATACGCAGTATTTT.

The chain recombines TRBV10-3 with TRBJ1-2; D might be TRBD1 (6 bases). The CDR3 is made up of 13 amino acids. V dropped 10 bases and J dropped 8 bases, with 20 bases sitting between them. From germline, CDR1 is ENHRY and CDR2 SYGVKD. The CDR3 DNA follows: TGTGCCACCGAGGAGTACAGGGAAGCGGGCTACACCTTC. This sequence encodes CATEEYREAGYTF.

Comments on this clonotype: Sequence at one end of the junction differs from germline and may be a read error. This chain links TRBV30 with TRBJ1-4; D unresolved. The CDR3 totals 11 residues. Germline-derived CDR1 and CDR2 are GTSNPN and SVGIG (reference sequence). The CDR3 DNA is TGTGTCTGGAGTGTGAGCGAAAAACTGTTTTTT. Amino acid sequence: CVWSVSEKLFF.

In this sample, this clonotype turned up a few times. J is TRBJ2-5 and V is TRBV7-3, with D maybe TRBD2 (6 bases). Germline V gene sequence: CDR1 SGHTA, CDR2 FQGTGA. CDR3 size: 17 residues. Trimming stripped 5 bases from V and 3 bases from J, with 22 bases between. CDR3 nucleotides: TGTGCCAGCAGCCTATTTGGGCCTACGGGACTCGAAGAGACCCAGTACTTC. Amino acid sequence: CASSLFGPTGLEETQYF. Full variable domain (outside the CDR3, taken from reference TRBV7-3 and TRBJ2-5): GAGVSQTPSNKVTEKGKYVELRCDPISGHTALYWYRQSLGQGPEFLIYFQGTGAADDSGLPNDRFFAVRPEGSVSTLKIQRTERGDSAVYLCASSLFGPTGLEETQYFGPGTRLLVL.

The chain recombines TRBV12-3 or TRBV12-4 with TRBJ1-2; the match to TRBD1 covers 7 bases. V lost 5 bases and J lost 7; bases outside the gene matches: 10. There are 14 residues in the CDR3. CDR3 in DNA: TGTGCCAGCAGTCCAACAGGGGTCGGAGGTGGCTACACCTTC. Protein product: CASSPTGVGGGYTF.

CDR3 sequence (DNA): TGTGCCATCAGTGAGGCGCGCACCAACTATGGCTACACCTTC. Amino acids: CAISEARTNYGYTF. The chain has TRBV10-3 and TRBJ1-2; no clear D gene. The CDR3 runs to 14 residues. V lost 2 bases and J lost 2, with 9 bases in between. Looked up from germline, CDR1 is ENHRY and CDR2 is SYGVKD.

The count of this clonotype is one. This chain joins TRBV7-2 and TRBJ1-1; D call uncertain. V was cut by 5 bases and J by 4 bases, with 14 bases left in between. From germline, CDR1 is SGHTA and CDR2 FQGNSA. This CDR3 comprises 14 residues. Written as DNA, the CDR3 is TGTGCCAGCAGCGTGTGGGAGGGCGGCACTGAAGCTTTCTTT. Its translation is CASSVWEGGTEAFF.

This chain joins TRBV20-1 and TRBJ1-5, with TRBD1 matching 7 bases. This CDR3 is 17 amino acids long. The ends lost 0 bases at V and 0 bases at J; junction bases unmatched: 8. Germline V lookup: CDR1 DFQATT, CDR2 SNEGSKA (reference sequence). The CDR3 loop is CSARDFGRGDSNQPQHF. In DNA form, the CDR3 reads TGCAGTGCTAGAGATTTCGGCAGGGGGGATAGCAATCAGCCCCAGCATTTT.

V is TRBV7-2 and J is TRBJ1-1; D is perhaps TRBD1 (5 bases). The CDR3 is 15 residues long. The V end was cut by 1 base, the J end by 0 bases, with 9 bases between. CDR1 is SGHTA, CDR2 FQGNSA, per germline. In nucleotides, the CDR3 is TGTGCCAGCAGCTTAGTGGGGGAACTGAACACTGAAGCTTTCTTT. It is translated as CASSLVGELNTEAFF.

The V and J genes are TRBV20-1 and TRBJ1-4, with a possible D match to TRBD1 (5 bases). The CDR3 loop spans 14 amino acids. With 0 bases removed from V and 3 bases from J, the gap between germline ends came to 8 bases. Germline CDR1 DFQATT, CDR2 SNEGSKA (reference sequence). The CDR3 sequence: CSAREWGSNEKLFF. The CDR3 bases are TGCAGTGCTAGAGAATGGGGGTCTAATGAAAAACTGTTTTTT.

The chain couples TRBV7-2 to TRBJ2-7; no reliable D call. Trimming cost V 2 bases and J 4 bases, with 6 bases left between them. Germline values: CDR1 SGHTA, CDR2 FQGNSA. CDR3 length: 12 amino acids. CDR3 loop: CASSLKVYEQYF. CDR3 coding DNA: TGTGCCAGCAGCTTAAAGGTTTACGAGCAGTACTTC.

The chain is built from TRBV5-1 and TRBJ2-4, with D possibly TRBD1 on 6 matching bases. Germline V gives CDR1 SGHRS, CDR2 YFSETQ. The ends were cut back, 4 bases at V and 13 bases at J, with 24 bases in the middle. The CDR3 sequence is 15 residues long. The CDR3 protein is CASSPNSQGIGEQYF. CDR3 DNA: TGCGCCAGCAGCCCGAACAGTCAGGGGATCGGGGAGCAGTACTTC.

This clonotype was seen a handful of times. The junction differs from germline at one of its ends, possibly a read error. V is TRBV7-2 and J is TRBJ2-1; 8 nucleotides align to TRBD2. Germline V lookup: CDR1 SGHTA, CDR2 FQGNSA. CDR3 length: 15 amino acids. The CDR3: CASSLTRLALNGQFF. CDR3 nucleotide sequence: TGTGCCAGCAGCTTAACGAGACTAGCGTTGAATGGGCAGTTCTTC.

The chain combines TRBV7-2 with TRBJ2-7; TRBD1 is a possible D gene (6 bases). Germline V CDR1 and CDR2: SGHTA, FQGNSA. The CDR3 extends over 16 amino acids. Between the trimmed V and J ends, which lost 1 base and 4 bases, there was a span of 17 bases. The CDR3 loop reads CASSLGDVGRGYEQYF. CDR3 sequence (DNA): TGTGCCAGCAGCTTAGGGGACGTGGGAAGGGGGTACGAGCAGTACTTC. The variable domain in full, completed from reference TRBV7-2 and TRBJ2-7, reads GAGVSQSPSNKVTEKGKDVELRCDPISGHTALYWYRQSLGQGLEFLIYFQGNSAPDKSGLPSDRFSAERTGGSVSTLTIQRTQQEDSAVYLCASSLGDVGRGYEQYFGPGTRLTVT.